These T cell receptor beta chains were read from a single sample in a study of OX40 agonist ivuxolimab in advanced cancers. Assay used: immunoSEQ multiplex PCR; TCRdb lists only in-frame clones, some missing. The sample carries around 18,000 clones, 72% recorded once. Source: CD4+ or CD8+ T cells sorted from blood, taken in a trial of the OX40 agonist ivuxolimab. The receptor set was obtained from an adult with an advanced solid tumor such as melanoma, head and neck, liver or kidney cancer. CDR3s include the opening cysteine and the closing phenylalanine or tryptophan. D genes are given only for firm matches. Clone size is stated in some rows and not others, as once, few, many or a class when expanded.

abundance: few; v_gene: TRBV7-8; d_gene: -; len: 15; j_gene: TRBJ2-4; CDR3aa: CASIPGGEAKNIQYF; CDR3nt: TGTGCCAGTATACCAGGCGGGGAAGCCAAAAACATTCAGTACTTC
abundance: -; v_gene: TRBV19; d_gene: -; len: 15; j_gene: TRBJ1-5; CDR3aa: CASSQQGYGNQPQHF; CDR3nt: TGTGCCAGTAGTCAGCAGGGATACGGCAATCAGCCCCAGCATTTT
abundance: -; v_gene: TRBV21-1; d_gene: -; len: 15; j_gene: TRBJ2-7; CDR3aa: CASSKGPKKGDEQYF; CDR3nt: TGTGCCAGCAGCAAAGGTCCGAAGAAGGGCGACGAGCAGTACTTC
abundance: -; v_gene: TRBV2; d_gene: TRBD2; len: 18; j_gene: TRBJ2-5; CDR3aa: CASSESIAGASGVETQYF; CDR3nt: TGTGCCAGCAGTGAAAGCATAGCGGGGGCCTCCGGGGTTGAGACCCAGTACTTC
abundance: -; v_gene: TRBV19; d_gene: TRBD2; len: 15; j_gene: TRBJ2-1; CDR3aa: CASSITSGGNNEQFF; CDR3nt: TGTGCCAGTAGTATTACTAGCGGGGGGAACAATGAGCAGTTCTTC
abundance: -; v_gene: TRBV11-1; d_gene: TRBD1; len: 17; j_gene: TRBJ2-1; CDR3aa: CASSSKTGTGDPNEQFF; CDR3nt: TGTGCCAGCAGCTCCAAGACCGGGACAGGGGACCCCAATGAGCAGTTCTTC
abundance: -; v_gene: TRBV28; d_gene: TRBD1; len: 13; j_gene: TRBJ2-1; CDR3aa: CASSLGGAGGEFF; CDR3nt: TGTGCCAGCAGTTTAGGGGGAGCAGGGGGAGAATTCTTC
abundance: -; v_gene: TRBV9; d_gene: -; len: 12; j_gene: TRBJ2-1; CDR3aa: CASSPPSYEQFF; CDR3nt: TGTGCCAGCAGCCCTCCCAGTTATGAGCAGTTCTTC
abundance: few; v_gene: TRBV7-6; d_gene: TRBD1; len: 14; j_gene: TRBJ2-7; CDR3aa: CASSPTGQGYEQYF; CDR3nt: TGTGCCAGCAGCCCTACGGGACAGGGTTACGAGCAGTACTTC
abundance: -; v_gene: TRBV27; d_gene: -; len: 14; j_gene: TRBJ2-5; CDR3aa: CASTPQGSGETQYF; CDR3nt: TGTGCCAGCACCCCCCAGGGCAGCGGGGAGACCCAGTACTTC
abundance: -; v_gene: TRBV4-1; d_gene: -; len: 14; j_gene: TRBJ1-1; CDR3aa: CASSQLRGGTEAFF; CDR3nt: TGCGCCAGCAGCCAATTACGAGGGGGGACTGAAGCTTTCTTT
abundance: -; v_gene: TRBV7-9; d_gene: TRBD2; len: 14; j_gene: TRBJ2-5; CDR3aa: CASSLLSSGKTQYF; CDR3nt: TGTGCCAGCAGCCTCCTTTCTAGCGGGAAGACCCAGTACTTC
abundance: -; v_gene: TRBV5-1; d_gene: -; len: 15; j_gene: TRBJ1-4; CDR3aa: CASSHDRMGDEKLFF; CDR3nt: TGCGCCAGCAGCCACGACAGGATGGGAGATGAAAAACTGTTTTTT
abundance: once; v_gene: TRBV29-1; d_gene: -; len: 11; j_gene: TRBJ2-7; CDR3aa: CSANAGYEQYF; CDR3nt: TGCAGCGCCAACGCAGGTTACGAGCAGTACTTC
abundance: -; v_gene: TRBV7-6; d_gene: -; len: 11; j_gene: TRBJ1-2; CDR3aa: CASSLGGYYTF; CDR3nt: TGTGCCAGCAGCTTAGGGGGGTACTACACCTTC
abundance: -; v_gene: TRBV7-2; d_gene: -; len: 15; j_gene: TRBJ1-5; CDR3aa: CASSFSRNRDQPQHF; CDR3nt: TGTGCCAGCAGCTTTTCCCGAAACAGGGACCAGCCCCAGCATTTT
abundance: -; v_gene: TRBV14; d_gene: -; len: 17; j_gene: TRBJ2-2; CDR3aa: CASSQPEGAQNTGELFF; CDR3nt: TGTGCCAGCAGCCAACCGGAGGGGGCCCAGAACACCGGGGAGCTGTTTTTT
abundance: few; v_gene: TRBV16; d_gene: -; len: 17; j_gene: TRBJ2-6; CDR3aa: CASSQSQAISGANVLTF; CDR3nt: TGTGCCAGCAGCCAAAGTCAGGCAATCTCTGGGGCCAACGTCCTGACTTTC
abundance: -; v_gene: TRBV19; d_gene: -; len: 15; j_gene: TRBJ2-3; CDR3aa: CASSIDRTSTDTQYF; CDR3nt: TGTGCCAGTAGTATAGATCGGACTAGCACAGATACGCAGTATTTT
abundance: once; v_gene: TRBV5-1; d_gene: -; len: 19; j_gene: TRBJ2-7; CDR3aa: CASSHRAALAGGNNYEQYF; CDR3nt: TGCGCCAGCAGCCACCGGGCCGCGTTAGCTGGCGGAAACAACTACGAGCAGTACTTC
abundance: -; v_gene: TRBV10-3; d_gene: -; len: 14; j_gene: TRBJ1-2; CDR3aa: CAISGQAANYGYTF; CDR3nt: TGTGCCATCAGTGGACAGGCAGCGAACTATGGCTACACCTTC
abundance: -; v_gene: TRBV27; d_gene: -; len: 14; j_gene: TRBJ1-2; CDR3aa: CASSHHRTAYGYTF; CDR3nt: TGTGCCAGCAGCCACCACCGGACAGCCTATGGCTACACCTTC
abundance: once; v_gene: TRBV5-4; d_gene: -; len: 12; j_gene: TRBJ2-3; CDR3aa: CASAEGRGTQYF; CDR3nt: TGTGCCAGCGCGGAGGGCAGGGGGACGCAGTATTTT
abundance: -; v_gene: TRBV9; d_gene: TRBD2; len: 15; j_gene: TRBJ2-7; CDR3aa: CASSTRGGLAYEQYF; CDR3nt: TGTGCCAGCAGCACCCGGGGGGGACTAGCCTACGAGCAGTACTTC
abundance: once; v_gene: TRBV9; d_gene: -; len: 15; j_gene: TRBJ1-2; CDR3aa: CASTASDTGRNGYTF; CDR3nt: TGTGCCAGCACCGCTTCGGATACAGGGAGGAACGGCTACACCTTC
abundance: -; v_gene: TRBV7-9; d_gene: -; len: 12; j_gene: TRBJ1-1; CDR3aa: CASSSLRAEAFF; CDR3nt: TGTGCCAGCAGCTCCCTGAGGGCTGAAGCTTTCTTT
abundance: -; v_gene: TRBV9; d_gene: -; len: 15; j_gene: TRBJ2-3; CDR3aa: CASSVAGGSTDTQYF; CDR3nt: TGTGCCAGCAGCGTAGCTGGGGGGAGCACAGATACGCAGTATTTT
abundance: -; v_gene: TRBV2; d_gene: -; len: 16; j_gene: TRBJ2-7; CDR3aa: CASTPRLGSKPYEQYF; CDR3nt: TGTGCCAGCACCCCCCGCCTGGGCTCCAAGCCCTACGAGCAGTACTTC
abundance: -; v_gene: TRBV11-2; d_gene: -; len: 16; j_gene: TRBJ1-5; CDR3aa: CASSLGTDYSNQPQHF; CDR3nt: TGTGCCAGCAGCTTAGGGACGGATTATAGCAATCAGCCCCAGCATTTT
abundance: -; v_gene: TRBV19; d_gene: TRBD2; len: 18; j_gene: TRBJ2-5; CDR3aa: CASSIRVLAGGFVETQYF; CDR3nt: TGTGCCAGTAGTATTAGGGTACTAGCGGGGGGATTTGTGGAGACCCAGTACTTC
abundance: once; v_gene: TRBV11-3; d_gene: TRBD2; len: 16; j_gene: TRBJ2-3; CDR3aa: CASSSGRSGGSDTQYF; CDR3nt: TGTGCCAGCAGCTCGGGGAGGAGCGGGGGTTCGGATACGCAGTATTTT
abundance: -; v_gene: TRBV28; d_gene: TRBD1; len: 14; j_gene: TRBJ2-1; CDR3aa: CASIRTGKGNEQFF; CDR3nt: TGTGCCAGCATTAGGACAGGGAAAGGGAATGAGCAGTTCTTC
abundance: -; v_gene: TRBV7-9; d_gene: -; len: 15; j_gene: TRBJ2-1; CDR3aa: CASSAVSILDDEQFF; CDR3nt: TGTGCCAGCAGCGCCGTTTCGATTCTTGACGATGAGCAGTTCTTC
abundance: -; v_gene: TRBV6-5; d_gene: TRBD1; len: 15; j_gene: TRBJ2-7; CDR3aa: CASSYKTGEVYEQYF; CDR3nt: TGTGCCAGCAGTTACAAGACAGGGGAGGTATACGAGCAGTACTTC
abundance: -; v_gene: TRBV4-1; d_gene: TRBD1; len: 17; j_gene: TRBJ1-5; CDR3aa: CASRRTGTLYSNQPQHF; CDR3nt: TGCGCCAGCAGGCGGACAGGGACCCTCTATAGCAATCAGCCCCAGCATTTT
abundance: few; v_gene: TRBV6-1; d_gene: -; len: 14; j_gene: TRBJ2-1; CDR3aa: CASILQGWYNEQFF; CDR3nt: TGTGCCAGCATTCTTCAGGGCTGGTACAATGAGCAGTTCTTC
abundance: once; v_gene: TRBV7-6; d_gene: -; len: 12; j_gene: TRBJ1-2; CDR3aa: CASSLNGNGYTF; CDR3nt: TGTGCCAGCAGCTTAAATGGGAATGGCTACACCTTC